The entry below gives a single T cell receptor (beta chain) sequence along with its context. Using immunoSEQ multiplex PCR, the repertoire was profiled, and TCRdb retains in-frame clones only, with some absent. The sample shows 400,000 to 550,000 clones, approximately 90% of them seen only once. This sample stems from a study of blood T cell repertoires in COVID-19. In the study overall: Italy, Spain and the United States were the sources of the convalescent and acute COVID-19 samples. Sample material is recorded as cDNA or gDNA derived from T cells, B-cell-depleted T cells, or PBMCs.

The CDR3 is 15 residues long. V shed 1 base and J shed 1 base, with 7 bases lying between them. Per the germline V gene, CDR1 is LNHNV and CDR2 is YYDKDF (reference sequence). Study members were between about 18 and 100 years old and lived in 24 US regions. Clinical history reported by participants formed the basis on which cohorts were assigned. Sequences were obtained from PBMCs or T cells enriched from blood (not recorded which). The TCR was taken from a woman under 30 with acute COVID-19. The chain has TRBV15 and TRBJ2-2, with D perhaps TRBD1 (5 bases). The CDR3 loop is CATSRGQQNTGELFF. The CDR3 DNA reads TGTGCCACCAGCAGAGGACAGCAGAACACCGGGGAGCTGTTTTTT.